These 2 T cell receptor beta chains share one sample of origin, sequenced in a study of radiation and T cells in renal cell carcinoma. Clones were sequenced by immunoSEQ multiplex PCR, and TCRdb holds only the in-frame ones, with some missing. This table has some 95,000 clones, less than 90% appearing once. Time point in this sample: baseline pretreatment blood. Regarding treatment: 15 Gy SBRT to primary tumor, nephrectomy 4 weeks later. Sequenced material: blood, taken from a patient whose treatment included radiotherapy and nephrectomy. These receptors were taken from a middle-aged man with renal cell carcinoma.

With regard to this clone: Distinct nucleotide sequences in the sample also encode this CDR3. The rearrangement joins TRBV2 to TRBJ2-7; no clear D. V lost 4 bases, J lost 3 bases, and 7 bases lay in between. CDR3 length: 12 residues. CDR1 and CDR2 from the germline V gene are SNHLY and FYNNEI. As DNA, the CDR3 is TGTGCCAGCAGTGGGCTCAACTACGAGCAGTACTTC. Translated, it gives CASSGLNYEQYF.

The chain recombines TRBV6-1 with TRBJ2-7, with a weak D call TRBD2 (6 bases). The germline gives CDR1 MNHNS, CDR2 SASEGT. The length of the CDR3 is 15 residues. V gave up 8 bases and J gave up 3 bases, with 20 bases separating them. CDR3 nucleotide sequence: TGTGCCAGCCATGCCCCGGGAGCTTTGTACTACGAGCAGTACTTC. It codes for CASHAPGALYYEQYF.